This T cell receptor beta chain was obtained from a study of blood T cell repertoires in COVID-19. Study-level information: There were acute and convalescent COVID-19 samples, and they came from the United States, Italy and Spain. In each case, the material was cDNA or gDNA derived from T cells, B-cell-depleted T cells, or PBMCs.

TCRdb keeps only in-frame clones here, not all; method: immunoSEQ multiplex PCR. Of 65,000 to 75,000 clones in the sample, approximately 83% are singletons; the top ten hold roughly 4.7%. J was trimmed by 5 bases and V by 3 bases; bases with no gene match: 7. CDR3 length: 15 residues. Germline V lookup: CDR1 MNHEY, CDR2 SMNVEV (reference sequence). This receptor was identified in an older woman with acute or convalescent COVID-19. The specimen was peripheral blood. V gene TRBV27 combines with J gene TRBJ2-7; TRBD1 matches 10 bases. The DNA for the CDR3 is TGTGCCAGCAGTTTGACAGGGGGCACTAACCACGAGCAGTACTTC. Protein: CASSLTGGTNHEQYF.